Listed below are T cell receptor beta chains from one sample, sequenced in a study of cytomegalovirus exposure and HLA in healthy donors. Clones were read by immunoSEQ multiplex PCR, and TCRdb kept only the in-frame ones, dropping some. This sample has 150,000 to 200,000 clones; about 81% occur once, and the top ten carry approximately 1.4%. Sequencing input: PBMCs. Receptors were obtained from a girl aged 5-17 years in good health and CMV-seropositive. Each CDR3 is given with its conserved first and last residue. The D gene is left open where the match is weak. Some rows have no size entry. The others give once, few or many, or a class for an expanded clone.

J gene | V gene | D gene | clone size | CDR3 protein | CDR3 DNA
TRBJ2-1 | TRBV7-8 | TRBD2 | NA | CASSFGLAGYNEQFF | TGTGCCAGCAGCTTCGGGCTAGCGGGCTACAATGAGCAGTTCTTC
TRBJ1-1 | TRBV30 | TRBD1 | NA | CAFLPRRGRTEAFF | TGTGCCTTCCTCCCTCGCAGGGGGCGCACTGAAGCTTTCTTT
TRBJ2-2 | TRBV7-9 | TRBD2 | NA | CASSLGLAGRHTGELFF | TGTGCCAGCAGCTTAGGGCTAGCGGGAAGACATACCGGGGAGCTGTTTTTT
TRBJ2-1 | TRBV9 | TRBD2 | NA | CASSRGGLVSYNEQFF | TGTGCCAGCAGCCGAGGGGGACTAGTGTCCTACAATGAGCAGTTCTTC
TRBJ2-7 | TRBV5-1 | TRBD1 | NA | CASSWGQGYEQYF | TGCGCCAGCAGCTGGGGACAGGGTTACGAGCAGTACTTC
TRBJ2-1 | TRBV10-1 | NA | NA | CASSEVANHHNEQFF | TGCGCCAGCAGTGAGGTGGCAAATCACCACAATGAGCAGTTCTTC
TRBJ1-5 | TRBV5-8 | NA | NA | CASSFEGDSNQPQHF | TGTGCCAGCAGCTTCGAAGGAGATAGCAATCAGCCCCAGCATTTT
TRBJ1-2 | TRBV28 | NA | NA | CASKDRDYGYTF | TGTGCCAGCAAGGACAGAGACTATGGCTACACCTTC
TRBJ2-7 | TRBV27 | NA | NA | CASSLGPRYEQYF | TGTGCCAGCAGTTTAGGCCCCAGGTACGAGCAGTACTTC
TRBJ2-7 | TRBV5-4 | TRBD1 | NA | CASSQLGTGRSYEQYF | TGTGCCAGCAGCCAATTAGGGACAGGGCGATCCTACGAGCAGTACTTC
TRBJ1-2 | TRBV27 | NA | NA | CASSPEDGRGGSGGYTF | TGTGCCAGCAGTCCTGAGGACGGCCGGGGGGGTAGTGGTGGCTACACCTTC
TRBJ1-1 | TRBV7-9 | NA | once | CASSSGGGAFF | TGTGCCAGCAGCAGCGGGGGGGGAGCTTTCTTT
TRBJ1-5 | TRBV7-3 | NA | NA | CASSLVTGLEFDGNQPQHF | TGTGCCAGCAGCTTAGTAACAGGGTTAGAATTTGACGGCAATCAGCCCCAGCATTTT
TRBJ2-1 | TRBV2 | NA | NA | CASRGLRTVDNEQFF | TGTGCCAGCAGGGGCCTGAGGACAGTCGACAATGAGCAGTTCTTC
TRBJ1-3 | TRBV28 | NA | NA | CASSLELTGISGNTIYF | TGTGCCAGCAGCCTTGAACTGACGGGAATCTCTGGAAACACCATATATTTT
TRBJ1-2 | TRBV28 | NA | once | CASSLQGGRNYGYTF | TGTGCCAGCAGTTTACAGGGAGGGAGAAACTATGGCTACACCTTC
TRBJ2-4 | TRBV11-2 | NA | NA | CASSTGPLAKNIQYF | TGTGCCAGCAGCACAGGTCCCTTAGCCAAAAACATTCAGTACTTC
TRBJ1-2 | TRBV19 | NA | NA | CASSIRAAGYTF | TGTGCCAGTAGTATCAGGGCTGCTGGCTACACCTTC
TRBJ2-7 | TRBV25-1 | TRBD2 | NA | CASSAGLAESSYEQYF | TGTGCCAGCAGCGCCGGACTAGCGGAGAGCTCCTACGAGCAGTACTTC
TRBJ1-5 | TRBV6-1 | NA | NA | CASTFYSNQPQHF | TGTGCCAGCACCTTTTATAGCAATCAGCCCCAGCATTTT
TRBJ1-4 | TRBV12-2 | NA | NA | CASRLGGGGANEKLFF | TGTGCAAGTCGCTTAGGGGGCGGGGGGGCTAATGAAAAACTGTTTTTT
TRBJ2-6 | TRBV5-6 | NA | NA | CASSHYRASGANVLTF | TGTGCCAGCAGCCACTACAGGGCTTCTGGGGCCAACGTCCTGACTTTC
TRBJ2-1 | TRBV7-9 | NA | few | CASSPQRSEQFF | TGTGCCAGCAGCCCCCAGCGAAGCGAGCAGTTCTTC
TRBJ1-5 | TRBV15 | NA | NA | CATSRGRTHSNQPQHF | TGTGCCACCAGCAGAGGGAGAACACACAGCAATCAGCCCCAGCATTTT
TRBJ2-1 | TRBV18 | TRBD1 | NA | CASSPDRGSYNEQFF | TGTGCCAGCTCGCCGGACAGGGGGTCCTACAATGAGCAGTTCTTC
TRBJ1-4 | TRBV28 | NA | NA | CASRVQQGKLTTNEKLFF | TGTGCCAGCAGGGTACAGCAGGGCAAACTCACAACTAATGAAAAACTGTTTTTT
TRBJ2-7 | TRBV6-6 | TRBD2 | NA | CASTRLAGGTEQYF | TGTGCCAGCACAAGACTAGCGGGGGGGACTGAGCAGTACTTC
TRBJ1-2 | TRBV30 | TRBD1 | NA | CAWGRDRVYGYTF | TGTGCCTGGGGAAGGGACAGGGTCTATGGCTACACCTTC
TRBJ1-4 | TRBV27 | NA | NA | CASSLYSLAGDEKLFF | TGTGCCAGCAGTTTATACTCCCTTGCGGGGGATGAAAAACTGTTTTTT
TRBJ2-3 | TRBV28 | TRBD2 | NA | CASSFGGDTQYF | TGTGCCAGCAGTTTCGGGGGGGATACGCAGTATTTT
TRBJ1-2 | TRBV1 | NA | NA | CTSSQDLGTAFYGYTF | TGCACCAGCAGCCAAGATCTCGGGACAGCCTTCTATGGCTACACCTTC
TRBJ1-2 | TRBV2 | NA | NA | CASRARVVNYGYTF | TGTGCCAGCAGGGCCCGGGTCGTTAACTATGGCTACACCTTC
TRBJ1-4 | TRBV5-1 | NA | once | CASSSEEAANEKLFF | TGCGCCAGCAGCTCGGAAGAGGCAGCTAATGAAAAACTGTTTTTT
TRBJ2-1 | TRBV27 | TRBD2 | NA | CASSPSGSFYNEQFF | TGTGCCAGCAGTCCCAGCGGGAGCTTCTACAATGAGCAGTTCTTC
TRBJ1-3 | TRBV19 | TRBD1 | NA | CASSRFARQGNGNTIYF | TGTGCCAGTAGTAGATTTGCAAGACAGGGGAACGGAAACACCATATATTTT
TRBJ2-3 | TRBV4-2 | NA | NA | CASSQDLANGADTQYF | TGTGCCAGCAGCCAAGATCTAGCGAACGGGGCAGATACGCAGTATTTT
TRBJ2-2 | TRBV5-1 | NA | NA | CASSLVSDTGELFF | TGCGCCAGCAGCTTGGTGTCTGACACCGGGGAGCTGTTTTTT
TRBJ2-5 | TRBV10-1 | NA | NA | CASGRVNGGEQYF | TGCGCCAGCGGCCGCGTAAACGGCGGTGAGCAGTACTTC
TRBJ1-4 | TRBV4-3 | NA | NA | CASSQERSREKLFF | TGCGCCAGCAGCCAAGAAAGGAGTCGGGAAAAACTGTTTTTT
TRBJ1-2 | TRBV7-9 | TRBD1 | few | CASSLTGGADGYTF | TGTGCCAGCAGCTTAACAGGGGGCGCAGATGGCTACACCTTC
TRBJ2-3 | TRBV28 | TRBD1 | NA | CASSLLRGRPPMDTQYF | TGTGCCAGCAGTTTATTGAGGGGGCGCCCGCCAATGGATACGCAGTATTTT
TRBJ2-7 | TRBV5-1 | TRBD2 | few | CASSLLAGASYEQYF | TGCGCCAGCAGCTTGTTAGCGGGGGCCTCCTACGAGCAGTACTTC
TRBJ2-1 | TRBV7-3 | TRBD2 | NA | CASSLTGTSIHEQFF | TGTGCCAGCAGCTTAACCGGGACTAGCATCCATGAGCAGTTCTTC
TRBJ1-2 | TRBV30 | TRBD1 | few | CARQQGAKDGYTF | TGTGCCCGCCAACAGGGGGCAAAGGATGGCTACACCTTC
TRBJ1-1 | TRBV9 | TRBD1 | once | CASSVSRQGARTEAFF | TGTGCCAGCAGCGTAAGTAGACAGGGGGCAAGGACTGAAGCTTTCTTT
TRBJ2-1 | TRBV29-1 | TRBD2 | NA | CSVEKVVAGDEQFF | TGCAGCGTTGAGAAGGTAGTAGCGGGAGATGAGCAGTTCTTC
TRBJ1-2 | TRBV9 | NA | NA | CASSVAVGGKDYGYTF | TGTGCCAGCAGCGTAGCGGTAGGGGGAAAGGACTATGGCTACACCTTC
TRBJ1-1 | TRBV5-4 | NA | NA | CASSFQTEAFF | TGTGCCAGCAGCTTCCAGACTGAAGCTTTCTTT
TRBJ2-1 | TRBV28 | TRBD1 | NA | CASWSGGHEQFF | TGTGCCAGCTGGTCAGGGGGCCATGAGCAGTTCTTC
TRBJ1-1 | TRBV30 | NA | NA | CAWSPEQGLNTEAFF | TGTGCCTGGAGCCCCGAACAGGGTCTCAACACTGAAGCTTTCTTT
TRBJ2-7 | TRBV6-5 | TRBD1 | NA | CASRRDRVGEQYF | TGTGCCAGCAGACGGGACAGGGTGGGCGAGCAGTACTTC
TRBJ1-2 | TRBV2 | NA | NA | CASSERLGGWDGYTF | TGTGCCAGCAGTGAACGTTTGGGCGGGTGGGATGGCTACACCTTC